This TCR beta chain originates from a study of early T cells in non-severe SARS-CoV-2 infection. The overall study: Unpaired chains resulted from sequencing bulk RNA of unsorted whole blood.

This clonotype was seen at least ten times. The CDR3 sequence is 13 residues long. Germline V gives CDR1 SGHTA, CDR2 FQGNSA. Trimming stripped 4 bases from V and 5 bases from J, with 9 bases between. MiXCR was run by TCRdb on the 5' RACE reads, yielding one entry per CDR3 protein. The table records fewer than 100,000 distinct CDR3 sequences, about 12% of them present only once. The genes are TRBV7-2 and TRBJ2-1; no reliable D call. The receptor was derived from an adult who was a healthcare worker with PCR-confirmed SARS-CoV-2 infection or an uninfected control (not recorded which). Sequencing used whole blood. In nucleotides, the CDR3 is TGTGCCAGCAGCTCAGGACGTCACAATGAGCAGTTCTTC. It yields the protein CASSSGRHNEQFF.